This TCR beta chain was captured in a study of identical twins. Study-level points and caveats: Conclusions came from cross-sectional statistical analysis, not from following the same donors.

The CDR3 consists of 16 residues. The J segment lost 0 bases and the V segment lost 4 bases, leaving 6 bases of the junction unmatched. Germline V gene sequence: CDR1 SEHNR, CDR2 FQNEAQ (reference sequence). Many counts were recorded for this clonotype. Its cognate antigen is unknown. TCRdb passed the 5' RACE reads through MiXCR, listing each CDR3 protein once. Of under 250,000 distinct CDR3 sequences listed, about 7.5% are singletons. Healthy Caucasians, and only they, were the donors. A further study also used this sample, focusing on yellow fever vaccine responses in identical twins.

The gene calls are TRBV7-9 and TRBJ1-3; the match to TRBD1 covers 7 bases. The clonotype was recovered from a woman younger than 35 in good health. The specimen was memory (CD45RO+) T cells sorted from blood. CDR3 sequence (DNA): TGTGCCAGCAGCTCGGGGACAGCTAGCTCTGGAAACACCATATATTTT. This codes for CASSSGTASSGNTIYF.